The T cell receptor beta chain under discussion was sequenced for a study of tumor-infiltrating lymphocytes in oesophageal squamous cell carcinoma. TCRdb re-called the PCR reads with MiXCR, one entry per CDR3 protein. The sample has over 13,000 distinct CDR3 sequences; 53% are singletons. The CDR3 totals 15 residues. Per the germline V gene, CDR1 is MNHNY and CDR2 is SVGAGI (reference sequence). The rearrangement joins TRBV6-6 to TRBJ2-3; the D gene could be TRBD1 or TRBD2 (5 bases each). The assigned J gene may be wrong: the sequence end matches TRBJ2-7 better. Sequencing used esophageal tumor tissue. This TCR came from a male donor with esophageal squamous cell carcinoma. The CDR3 DNA follows: TGTGCCAGCAGTTACTCAGGGACGGCGGATGGCGAGCAGTACTTC. It specifies CASSYSGTADGEQYF.